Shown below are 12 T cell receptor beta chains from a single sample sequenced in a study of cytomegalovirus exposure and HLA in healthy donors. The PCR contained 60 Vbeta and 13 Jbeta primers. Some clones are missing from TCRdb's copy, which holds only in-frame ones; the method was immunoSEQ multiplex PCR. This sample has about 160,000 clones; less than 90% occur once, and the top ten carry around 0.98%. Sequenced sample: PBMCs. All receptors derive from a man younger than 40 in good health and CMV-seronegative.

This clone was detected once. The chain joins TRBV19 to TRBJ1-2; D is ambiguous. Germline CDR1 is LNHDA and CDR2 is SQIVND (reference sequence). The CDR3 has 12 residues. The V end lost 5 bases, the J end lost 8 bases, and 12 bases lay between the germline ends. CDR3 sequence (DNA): TGTGCCAGTAGTCCTAGCATTACGGGCTACACCTTC. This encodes CASSPSITGYTF.

The CDR3: CASSPSTGRLAKNIQYF. The CDR3 DNA follows: TGTGCCAGCAGCCCGTCCACAGGGCGCTTAGCCAAAAACATTCAGTACTTC. This sequence joins TRBV5-4 and TRBJ2-4; TRBD1 is a possible D gene (6 bases). The CDR3 is 17 amino acids. Per germline, CDR1 SGHNT and CDR2 YYREEE (reference sequence). The ends were cut back, 4 bases at V and 0 bases at J, with 17 bases in the middle.

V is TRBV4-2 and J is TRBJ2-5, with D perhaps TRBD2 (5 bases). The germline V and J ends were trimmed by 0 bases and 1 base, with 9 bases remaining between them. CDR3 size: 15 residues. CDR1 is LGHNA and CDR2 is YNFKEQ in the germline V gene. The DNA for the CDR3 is TGTGCCAGCAGCCAAGATTCCACTAGCCAAGAGACCCAGTACTTC. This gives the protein CASSQDSTSQETQYF.

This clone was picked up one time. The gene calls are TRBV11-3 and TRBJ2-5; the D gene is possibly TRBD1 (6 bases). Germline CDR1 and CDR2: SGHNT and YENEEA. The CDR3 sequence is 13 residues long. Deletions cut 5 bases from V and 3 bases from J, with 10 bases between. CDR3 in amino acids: CASSLGQKETQYF. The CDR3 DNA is TGTGCCAGCAGCCTTGGACAGAAAGAGACCCAGTACTTC.

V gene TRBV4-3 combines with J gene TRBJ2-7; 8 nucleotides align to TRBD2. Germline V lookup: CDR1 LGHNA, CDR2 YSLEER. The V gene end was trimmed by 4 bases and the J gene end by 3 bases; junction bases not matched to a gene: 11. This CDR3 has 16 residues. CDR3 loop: CASSLIPAGVIYEQYF. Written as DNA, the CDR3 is TGCGCCAGCAGCCTCATCCCAGCGGGAGTAATCTACGAGCAGTACTTC.

CDR3 DNA sequence: TGTGCCAGCAGCTTGGTAGGCGGGCTGAATACAGGCTACACCTTC. Its protein product is CASSLVGGLNTGYTF. The chain couples TRBV5-4 to TRBJ1-2, with D uncertain. Looked up from germline, CDR1 is SGHNT and CDR2 is YYREEE (reference sequence). V was trimmed by 0 bases and J by 8 bases, leaving 17 bases between them. The length of the CDR3 is 15 residues.

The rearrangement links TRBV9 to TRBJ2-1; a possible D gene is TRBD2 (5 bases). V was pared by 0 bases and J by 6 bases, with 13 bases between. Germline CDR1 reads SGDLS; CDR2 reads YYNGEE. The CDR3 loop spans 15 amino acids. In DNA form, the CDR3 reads TGTGCCAGCAGCGTAGGAGGTAGCGCGGGCAATGAGCAGTTCTTC. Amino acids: CASSVGGSAGNEQFF.

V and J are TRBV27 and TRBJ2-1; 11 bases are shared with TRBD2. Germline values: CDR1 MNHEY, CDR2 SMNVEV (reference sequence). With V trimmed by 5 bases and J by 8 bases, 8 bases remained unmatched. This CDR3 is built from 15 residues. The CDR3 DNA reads TGTGCCAGCAGTCTTACTAGCGGGAGTGTCTATGAGCAGTTCTTC. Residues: CASSLTSGSVYEQFF.

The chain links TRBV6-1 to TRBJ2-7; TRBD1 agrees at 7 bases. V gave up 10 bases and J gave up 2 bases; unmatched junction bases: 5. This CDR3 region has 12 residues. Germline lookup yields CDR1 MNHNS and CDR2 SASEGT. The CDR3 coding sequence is TGTGCCACCGGGACAGTGGCCTACGAGCAGTACTTC. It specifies CATGTVAYEQYF.

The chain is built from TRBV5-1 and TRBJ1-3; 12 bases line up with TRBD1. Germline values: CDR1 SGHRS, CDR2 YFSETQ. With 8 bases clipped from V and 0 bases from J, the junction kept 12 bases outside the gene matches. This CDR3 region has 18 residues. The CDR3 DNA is TGCGCCAGTAAGAGGGGGACAGGGGGCGCCGGCTCTGGAAACACCATATATTTT. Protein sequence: CASKRGTGGAGSGNTIYF.

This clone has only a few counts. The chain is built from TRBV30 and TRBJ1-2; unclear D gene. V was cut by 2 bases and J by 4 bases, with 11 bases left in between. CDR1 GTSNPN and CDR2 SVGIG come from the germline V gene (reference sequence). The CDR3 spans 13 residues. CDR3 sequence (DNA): TGTGCCTGGAGTTCCGCAGGCAGCTATGGCTACACCTTC. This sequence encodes CAWSSAGSYGYTF.

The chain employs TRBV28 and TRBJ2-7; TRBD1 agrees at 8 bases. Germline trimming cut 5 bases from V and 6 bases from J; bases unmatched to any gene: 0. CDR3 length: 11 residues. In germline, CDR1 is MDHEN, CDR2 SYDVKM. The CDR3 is CASSTGGEQYF. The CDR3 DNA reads TGTGCCAGCAGTACAGGGGGCGAGCAGTACTTC.